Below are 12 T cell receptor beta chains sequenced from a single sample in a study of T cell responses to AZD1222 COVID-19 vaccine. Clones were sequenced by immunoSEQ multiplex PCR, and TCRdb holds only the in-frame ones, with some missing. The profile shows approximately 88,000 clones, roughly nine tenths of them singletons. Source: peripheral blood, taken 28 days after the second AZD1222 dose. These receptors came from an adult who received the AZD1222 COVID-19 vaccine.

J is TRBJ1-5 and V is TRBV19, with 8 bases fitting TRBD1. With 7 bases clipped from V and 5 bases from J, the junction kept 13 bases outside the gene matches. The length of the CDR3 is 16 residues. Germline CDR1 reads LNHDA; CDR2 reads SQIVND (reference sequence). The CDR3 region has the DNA TGTGCCAGTATTCCCAGACCGGGACAGGAGTATCAGCCCCAGCATTTT. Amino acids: CASIPRPGQEYQPQHF.

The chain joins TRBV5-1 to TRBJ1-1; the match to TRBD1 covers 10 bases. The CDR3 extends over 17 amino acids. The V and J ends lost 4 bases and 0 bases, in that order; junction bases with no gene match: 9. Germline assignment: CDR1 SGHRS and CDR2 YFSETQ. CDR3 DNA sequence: TGCGCCAGCAGCCGGCGAGCGGGGACAGGGGTGAACACTGAAGCTTTCTTT. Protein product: CASSRRAGTGVNTEAFF.

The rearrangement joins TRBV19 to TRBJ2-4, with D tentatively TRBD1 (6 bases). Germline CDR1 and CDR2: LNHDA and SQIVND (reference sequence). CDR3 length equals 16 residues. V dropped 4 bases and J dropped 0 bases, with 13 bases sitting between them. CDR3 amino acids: CASSTPGQLAKNIQYF. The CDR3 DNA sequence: TGTGCCAGTAGTACCCCGGGACAACTAGCCAAAAACATTCAGTACTTC.

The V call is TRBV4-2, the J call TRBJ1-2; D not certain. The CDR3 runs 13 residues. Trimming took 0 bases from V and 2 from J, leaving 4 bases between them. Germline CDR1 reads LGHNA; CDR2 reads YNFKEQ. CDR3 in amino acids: CASSQEWNYGYTF. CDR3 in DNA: TGTGCCAGCAGCCAAGAGTGGAACTATGGCTACACCTTC.

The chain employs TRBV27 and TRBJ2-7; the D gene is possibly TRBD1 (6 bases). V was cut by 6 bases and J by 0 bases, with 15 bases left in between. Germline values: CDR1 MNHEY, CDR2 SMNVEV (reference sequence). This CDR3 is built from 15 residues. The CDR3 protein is CASRDLGASSYEQYF. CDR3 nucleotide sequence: TGTGCCAGCAGGGATTTGGGGGCGAGCTCCTACGAGCAGTACTTC.

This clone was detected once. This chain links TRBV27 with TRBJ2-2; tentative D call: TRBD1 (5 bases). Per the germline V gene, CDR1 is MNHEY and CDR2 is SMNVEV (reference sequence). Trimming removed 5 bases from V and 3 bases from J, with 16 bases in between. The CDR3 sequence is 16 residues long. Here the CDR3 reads CASSPQASLHTGELFF. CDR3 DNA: TGTGCCAGCAGTCCACAGGCGTCGTTACACACCGGGGAGCTGTTTTTT.

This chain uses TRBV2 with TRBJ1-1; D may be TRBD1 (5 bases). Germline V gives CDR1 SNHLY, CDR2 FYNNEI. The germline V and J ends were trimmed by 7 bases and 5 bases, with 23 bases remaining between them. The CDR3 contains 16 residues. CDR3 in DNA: TGTGCCAGCACCCCCCGGGGAGGGACGGGAACGACTGAAGCTTTCTTT. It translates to CASTPRGGTGTTEAFF.

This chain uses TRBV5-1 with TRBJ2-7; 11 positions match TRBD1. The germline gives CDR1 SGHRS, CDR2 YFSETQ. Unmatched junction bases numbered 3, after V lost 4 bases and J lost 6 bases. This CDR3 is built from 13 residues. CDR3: CASSPGTGGEQYF. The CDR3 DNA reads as TGCGCCAGCAGCCCCGGGACAGGGGGCGAGCAGTACTTC.

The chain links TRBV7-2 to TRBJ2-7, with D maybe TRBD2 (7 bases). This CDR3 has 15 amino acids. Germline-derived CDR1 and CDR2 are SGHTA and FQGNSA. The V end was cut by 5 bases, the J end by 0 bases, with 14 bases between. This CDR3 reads CASSPLGGHSYEQYF. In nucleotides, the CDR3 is TGTGCCAGCAGCCCCCTGGGGGGGCACTCCTACGAGCAGTACTTC.

CDR3: CASSVEGSSGQPQHF. Written as DNA, the CDR3 is TGTGCCAGCAGCGTAGAGGGATCAAGTGGTCAGCCCCAGCATTTT. The chain recombines TRBV9 with TRBJ1-5, with D uncertain. The CDR3 is 15 amino acids. Germline CDR1 SGDLS, CDR2 YYNGEE. V was pared by 0 bases and J by 6 bases, with 13 bases between.

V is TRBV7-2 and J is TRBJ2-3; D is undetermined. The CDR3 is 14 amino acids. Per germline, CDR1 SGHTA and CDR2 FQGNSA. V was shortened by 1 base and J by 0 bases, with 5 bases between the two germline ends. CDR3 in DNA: TGTGCCAGCAGCTTAGTAGCCAGCACAGATACGCAGTATTTT. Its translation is CASSLVASTDTQYF.

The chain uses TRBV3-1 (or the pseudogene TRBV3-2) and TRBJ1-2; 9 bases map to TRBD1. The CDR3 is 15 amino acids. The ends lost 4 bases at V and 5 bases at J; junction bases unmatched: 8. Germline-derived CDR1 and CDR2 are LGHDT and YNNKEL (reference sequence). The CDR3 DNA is TGTGCCAGCAGCCTGCTCACAGGGGGCGCTTATGGCTACACCTTC. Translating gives CASSLLTGGAYGYTF.